This TCR beta chain comes out of a study of early T cells in non-severe SARS-CoV-2 infection. Study-level background: RNA in bulk from unsorted whole blood was sequenced, and chains were unpaired.

CDR3 length equals 14 residues. V dropped 5 bases and J dropped 7; count of bases not matched to a gene: 6. Study observations and caveats: VDJdb matching favored anti-spike CD8 responses, missing private and CD4 specificities.

Attached unique molecular identifiers marked individual cDNA molecules. From the 5' RACE reads, TCRdb called clonotypes with MiXCR, one entry per CDR3 protein. The sample holds roughly 80,000 distinct CDR3 sequences, around 6% seen once. This clonotype came up many times. Its antigen remains unknown. This sequence originates from an adult who was a healthcare worker with PCR-confirmed SARS-CoV-2 infection or an uninfected control (not recorded which). The chain has TRBV12-3 or TRBV12-4 and TRBJ2-2; 8 bases align to TRBD2. Sequences were obtained from whole blood. The CDR3 region has the DNA TGTGCCAGCAGTCCTCGGGGGGGACGCGGGGAGCTGTTTTTT. Its protein product is CASSPRGGRGELFF.